One sample yielded the 16 T cell receptor beta chains listed below, sequenced in a study of preoperative IRX-2 immunotherapy in early breast cancer. TCRdb keeps only in-frame clones here, not all; method: immunoSEQ multiplex PCR. Altogether about 67,000 clones are present, approximately 94% being singletons, with the ten largest covering roughly 1.7%. As to treatment: preoperative locoregional IRX-2 cytokine immunotherapy. This material was acquired from a patient treated with IRX-2 immunotherapy. These receptors all come from a human donor with breast cancer.

V is TRBV29-1 and J is TRBJ1-1; perhaps TRBD1 as D (5 bases). CDR3 size: 13 residues. The germline gives CDR1 SQVTM, CDR2 ANQGSEA. Trimming took 6 bases from V and 0 from J, leaving 11 bases between them. DNA for the CDR3: TGCAGCGTCCTGGGGCAGCTGAACACTGAAGCTTTCTTT. Protein product: CSVLGQLNTEAFF. Drawing the rest from reference TRBV29-1 and TRBJ1-1, the complete variable domain is SAVISQKPSRDICQRGTSLTIQCQVDSQVTMMFWYRQQPGQSLTLIATANQGSEATYESGFVIDKFPISRPNLTFSTLTVSNMSPEDSSIYLCSVLGQLNTEAFFGQGTRLTVV.

V usage is TRBV18 and J usage is TRBJ1-1, with TRBD1 as a possible D gene (5 bases). The germline V and J ends were trimmed by 3 bases and 3 bases, with 11 bases remaining between them. Germline CDR1 and CDR2: KGHSH and LQKENI. The CDR3 sequence is 14 residues long. The CDR3 sequence: CASSPTGRDTEAFF. CDR3 in DNA: TGTGCCAGCTCACCGACCGGCAGGGACACTGAAGCTTTCTTT.

With regard to this clone: This specimen includes other DNA sequences encoding the same CDR3. The chain couples TRBV5-1 to TRBJ2-3; D gene unclear. This CDR3 comprises 12 residues. The germline gives CDR1 SGHRS, CDR2 YFSETQ. Between the trimmed V and J ends, which lost 0 bases and 6 bases, there was a span of 5 bases. CDR3 sequence reads: CASSLGVDTQYF. CDR3 sequence (DNA): TGCGCCAGCAGCTTGGGAGTGGATACGCAGTATTTT.

The chain joins TRBV10-3 to TRBJ2-7; a possible D gene is TRBD1 (6 bases). Trimming removed 7 bases at V and 2 bases at J, with 12 bases between. Germline V gene sequence: CDR1 ENHRY, CDR2 SYGVKD. The CDR3 covers 13 residues. CDR3 coding DNA: TGTGCCATCAACCGGGACATTGCCTACGAGCAGTACTTC. It yields the protein CAINRDIAYEQYF.

This rearrangement joins TRBV5-1 to TRBJ1-2; possible D gene TRBD1, 5 bases. Germline-derived CDR1 and CDR2 are SGHRS and YFSETQ. The ends were cut back, 2 bases at V and 4 bases at J, with 9 bases in the middle. There are 13 residues in the CDR3. The CDR3 is CASSFEGPYGYTF. The DNA of the CDR3 is TGCGCCAGCAGCTTCGAGGGGCCCTATGGCTACACCTTC.

The chain couples TRBV2 to TRBJ2-7, with 8 bases lining up with TRBD1. After removal of 6 bases from V and 1 base from J, the junction contained 5 bases not matched to a gene. The V gene's germline CDR1 is SNHLY and CDR2 FYNNEI. This CDR3 contains 14 residues. The CDR3 DNA is TGTGCCAGCAGGCCCGGGACAGGTTCCTACGAGCAGTACTTC. This encodes CASRPGTGSYEQYF.

The chain couples TRBV6-1 to TRBJ1-5, with a possible D match to TRBD1 (5 bases). The CDR3 spans 13 residues. Germline V CDR1 and CDR2: MNHNS, SASEGT. Trimming removed 3 bases at V and 11 bases at J, with 14 bases between. The CDR3 DNA is TGTGCCAGCAGTGATGGGGGTCGACAGTCCCAGCATTTT. Translated: CASSDGGRQSQHF.

V gene TRBV2 combines with J gene TRBJ2-5; TRBD2 matches 8 bases. With V trimmed by 6 bases and J by 11 bases, 5 bases remained unmatched. The CDR3 has 11 amino acids. CDR1 and CDR2 (germline): SNHLY, FYNNEI. The CDR3 here is CASRAGTRQYF. For the CDR3, the DNA is TGTGCCAGCAGAGCCGGGACTAGGCAGTACTTC.

The chain is built from TRBV2 and TRBJ2-5; no firm D call. The germline V and J ends were trimmed by 5 bases and 2 bases, with 9 bases remaining between them. Germline CDR1 and CDR2: SNHLY and FYNNEI. The CDR3 runs to 13 residues. The CDR3, as DNA: TGTGCCAGCAGTAAACTCGAACAAGAGACCCAGTACTTC. Residues: CASSKLEQETQYF.

The rearrangement joins TRBV30 to TRBJ2-7; TRBD2 aligns across 8 bases. The CDR3 sequence is 12 residues long. Unmatched junction bases numbered 3, after V lost 2 bases and J lost 6 bases. Germline loops: CDR1 GTSNPN, CDR2 SVGIG (reference sequence). This CDR3 reads CAWSLGGGEQYF. In nucleotides, the CDR3 is TGTGCCTGGAGTCTCGGGGGGGGCGAGCAGTACTTC.

The count of this clone is one. The chain is built from TRBV7-6 and TRBJ2-5, with 8 bases matching TRBD1. Trimming removed 0 bases from V and 4 bases from J; junction bases left unmatched: 4. This CDR3 region has 15 residues. Germline CDR1 reads SGHVS; CDR2 reads FNYEAQ. Written as DNA, the CDR3 is TGTGCCAGCAGCTTAGCCGCCGACAGGGGAGAGACCCAGTACTTC. Its protein product is CASSLAADRGETQYF.

V and J are TRBV4-2 and TRBJ2-3; 7 nucleotides agree with TRBD1. Unmatched junction bases numbered 6, after V lost 1 base and J lost 2 bases. Germline-derived CDR1 and CDR2 are LGHNA and YNFKEQ. The CDR3 sequence is 16 residues long. CDR3 in DNA: TGTGCCAGCAGCCAAGCGACAGGGATCTTCACAGATACGCAGTATTTT. Amino acids: CASSQATGIFTDTQYF.

This sequence joins TRBV25-1 and TRBJ2-2; the match to TRBD2 covers 8 bases. Trimming removed 3 bases from V and 1 base from J; junction bases left unmatched: 4. The CDR3 extends over 16 amino acids. The germline gives CDR1 MGHDK, CDR2 SYGVNS. The CDR3 sequence is CASSERGAWNTGELFF. As DNA, the CDR3 is TGTGCCAGCAGTGAGCGGGGGGCCTGGAACACCGGGGAGCTGTTTTTT.

This chain joins TRBV7-9 and TRBJ1-6; D is possibly TRBD1 (5 bases). The CDR3 consists of 15 residues. Germline V gives CDR1 SEHNR, CDR2 FQNEAQ (reference sequence). V was trimmed by 1 base and J by 9 bases, leaving 13 bases between them. The CDR3 sequence: CASSLEGRVVSPLHF. CDR3 bases: TGTGCCAGCAGCTTAGAGGGACGGGTAGTTTCACCCCTCCACTTT. The complete variable domain, with remaining parts taken from reference TRBV7-9 and TRBJ1-6, reads DTGVSQNPRHKITKRGQNVTFRCDPISEHNRLYWYRQTLGQGPEFLTYFQNEAQLEKSRLLSDRFSAERPKGSFSTLEIQRTEQGDSAMYLCASSLEGRVVSPLHFGNGTRLTVT.

The chain is built from TRBV7-8 and TRBJ2-7; possible D gene TRBD1, 6 bases. The V and J ends lost 5 bases and 0 bases respectively, with 14 bases between them. The CDR3 is 15 residues long. In germline, CDR1 is SGHVS, CDR2 FQNEAQ. CDR3 protein: CASSPTRTVSYEQYF. CDR3 DNA sequence: TGTGCCAGCAGCCCAACAAGGACAGTCTCCTACGAGCAGTACTTC.

Points on this clone: The same CDR3 arises from other DNA sequences in this sample as well. This rearrangement joins TRBV7-9 to TRBJ1-2; no clear D. The CDR3 contains 13 residues. Trimming cost V 2 bases and J 4 bases, with 8 bases left between them. The V gene's germline CDR1 is SEHNR and CDR2 FQNEAQ (reference sequence). The CDR3 sequence is CASSLQPRYGYTF. As DNA, the CDR3 is TGTGCCAGCAGCTTACAACCACGCTATGGCTACACCTTC.